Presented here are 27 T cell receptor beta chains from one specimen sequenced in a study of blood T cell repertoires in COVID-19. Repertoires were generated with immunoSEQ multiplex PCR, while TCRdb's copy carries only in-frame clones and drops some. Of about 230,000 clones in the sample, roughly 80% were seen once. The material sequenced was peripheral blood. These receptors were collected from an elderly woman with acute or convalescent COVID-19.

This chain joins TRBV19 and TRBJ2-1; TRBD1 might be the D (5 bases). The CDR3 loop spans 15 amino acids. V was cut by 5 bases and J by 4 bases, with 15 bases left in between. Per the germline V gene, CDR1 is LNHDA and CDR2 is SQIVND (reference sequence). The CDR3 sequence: CASSVAGNHYNEQFF. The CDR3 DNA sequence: TGTGCCAGTAGTGTAGCAGGGAACCATTACAATGAGCAGTTCTTC.

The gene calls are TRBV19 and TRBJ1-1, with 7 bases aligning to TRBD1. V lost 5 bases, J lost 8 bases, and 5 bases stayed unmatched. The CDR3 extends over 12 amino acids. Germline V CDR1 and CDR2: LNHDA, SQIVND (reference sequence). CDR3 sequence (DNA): TGTGCCAGTAGTCCCTCGACAGGGGAAGCTTTCTTT. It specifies CASSPSTGEAFF.

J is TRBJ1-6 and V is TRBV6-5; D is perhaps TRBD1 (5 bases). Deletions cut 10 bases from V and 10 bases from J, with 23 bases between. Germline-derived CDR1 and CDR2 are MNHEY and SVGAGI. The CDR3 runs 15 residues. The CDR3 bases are TGTGCCACCCTCGAGTCAGGGTCAGGTTCATCACCCCTCCACTTT. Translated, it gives CATLESGSGSSPLHF.

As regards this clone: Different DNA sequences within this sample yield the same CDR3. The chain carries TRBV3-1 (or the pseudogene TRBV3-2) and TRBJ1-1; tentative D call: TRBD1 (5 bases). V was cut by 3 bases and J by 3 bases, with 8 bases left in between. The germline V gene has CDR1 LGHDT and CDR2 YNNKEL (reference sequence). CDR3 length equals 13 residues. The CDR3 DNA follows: TGTGCCAGCAGCCAGACGGGGGACACTGAAGCTTTCTTT. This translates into CASSQTGDTEAFF.

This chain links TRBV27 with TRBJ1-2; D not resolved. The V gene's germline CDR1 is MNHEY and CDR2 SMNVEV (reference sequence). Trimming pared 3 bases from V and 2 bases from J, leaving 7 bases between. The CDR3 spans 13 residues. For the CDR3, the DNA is TGTGCCAGCAGTTTTTCCAGGAACTATGGCTACACCTTC. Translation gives CASSFSRNYGYTF.

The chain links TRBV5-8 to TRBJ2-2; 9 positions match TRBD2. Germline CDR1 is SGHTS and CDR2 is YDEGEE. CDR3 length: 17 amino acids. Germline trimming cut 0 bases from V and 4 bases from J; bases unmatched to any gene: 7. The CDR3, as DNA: TGTGCCAGCAGCTTGGGTGTGGGACTAGCATTCACCGGGGAGCTGTTTTTT. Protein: CASSLGVGLAFTGELFF. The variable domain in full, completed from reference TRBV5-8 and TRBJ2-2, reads EAGVTQSPTHLIKTRGQQATLRCSPISGHTSVYWYQQALGLGLQFLLWYDEGEERNRGNFPPRFSGRQFPNYSSELNVNALELEDSALYLCASSLGVGLAFTGELFFGEGSRLTVL.

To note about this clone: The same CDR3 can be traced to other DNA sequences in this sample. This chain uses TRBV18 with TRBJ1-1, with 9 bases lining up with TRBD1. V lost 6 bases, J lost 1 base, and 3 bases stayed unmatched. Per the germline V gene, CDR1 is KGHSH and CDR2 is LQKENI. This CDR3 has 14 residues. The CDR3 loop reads CASSQGQGNTEAFF. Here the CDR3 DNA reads TGTGCCAGCTCCCAGGGACAGGGGAACACTGAAGCTTTCTTT. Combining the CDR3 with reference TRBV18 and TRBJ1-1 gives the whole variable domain NAGVMQNPRHLVRRRGQEARLRCSPMKGHSHVYWYRQLPEEGLKFMVYLQKENIIDESGMPKERFSAEFPKEGPSILRIQQVVRGDSAAYFCASSQGQGNTEAFFGQGTRLTVV.

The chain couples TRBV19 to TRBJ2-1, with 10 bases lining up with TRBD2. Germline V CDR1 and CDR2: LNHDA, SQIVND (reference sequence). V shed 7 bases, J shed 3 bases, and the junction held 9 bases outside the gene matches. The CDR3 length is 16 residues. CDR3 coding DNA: TGTGCCAGTAAAGCTAGCGGGAGTAGACGCTACAATGAGCAGTTCTTC. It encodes CASKASGSRRYNEQFF.

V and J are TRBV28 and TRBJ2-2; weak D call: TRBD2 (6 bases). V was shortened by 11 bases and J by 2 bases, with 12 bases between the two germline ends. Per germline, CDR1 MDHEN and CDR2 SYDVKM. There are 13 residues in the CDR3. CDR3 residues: CAGGSGNTGELFF. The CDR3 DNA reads TGTGCCGGGGGTAGCGGCAACACCGGGGAGCTGTTTTTT.

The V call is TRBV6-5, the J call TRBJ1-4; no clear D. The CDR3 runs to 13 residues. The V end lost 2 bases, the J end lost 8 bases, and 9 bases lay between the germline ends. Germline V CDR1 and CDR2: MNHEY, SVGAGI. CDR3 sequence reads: CASSYSYEEKLFF. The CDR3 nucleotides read TGTGCCAGCAGTTACAGTTATGAGGAAAAACTGTTTTTT.

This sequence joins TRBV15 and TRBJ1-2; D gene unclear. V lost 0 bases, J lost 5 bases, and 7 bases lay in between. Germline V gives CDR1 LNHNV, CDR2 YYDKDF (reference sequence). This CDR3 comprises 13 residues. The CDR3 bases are TGTGCCACCAGCAGAGATCTGAGTTATGGCTACACCTTC. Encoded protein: CATSRDLSYGYTF.

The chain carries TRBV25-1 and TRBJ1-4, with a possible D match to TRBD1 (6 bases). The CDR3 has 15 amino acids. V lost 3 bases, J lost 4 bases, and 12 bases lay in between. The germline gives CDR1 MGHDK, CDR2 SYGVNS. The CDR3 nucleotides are TGTGCCAGCAGTGATTTCCCAGGGGTTAATGAAAAACTGTTTTTT. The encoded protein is CASSDFPGVNEKLFF.

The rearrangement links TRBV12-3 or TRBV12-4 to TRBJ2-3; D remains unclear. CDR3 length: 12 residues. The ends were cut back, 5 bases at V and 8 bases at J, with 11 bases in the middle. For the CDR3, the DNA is TGTGCCAGCAGTCCGACCTGGGCTACGCAGTATTTT. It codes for CASSPTWATQYF.

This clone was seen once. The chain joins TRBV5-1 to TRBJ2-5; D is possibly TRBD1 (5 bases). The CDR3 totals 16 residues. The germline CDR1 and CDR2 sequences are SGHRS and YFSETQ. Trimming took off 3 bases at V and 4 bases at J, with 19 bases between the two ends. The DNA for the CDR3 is TGCGCCAGCAGCTCCTATGGACAATTGGGTCTAGAGACCCAGTACTTC. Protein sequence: CASSSYGQLGLETQYF.

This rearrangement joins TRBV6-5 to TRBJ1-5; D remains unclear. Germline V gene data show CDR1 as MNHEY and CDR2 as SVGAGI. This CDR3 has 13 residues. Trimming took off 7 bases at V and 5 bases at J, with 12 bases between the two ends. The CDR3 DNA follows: TGTGCCAGCAAGGGAGAAGGCCATCAGCCCCAGCATTTT. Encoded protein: CASKGEGHQPQHF.

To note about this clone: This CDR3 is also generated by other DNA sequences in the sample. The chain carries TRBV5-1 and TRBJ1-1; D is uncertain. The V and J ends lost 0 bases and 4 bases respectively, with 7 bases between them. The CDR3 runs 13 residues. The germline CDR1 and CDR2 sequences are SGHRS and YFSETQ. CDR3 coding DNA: TGCGCCAGCAGCTTGGCTATATCCACTGAAGCTTTCTTT. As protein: CASSLAISTEAFF.

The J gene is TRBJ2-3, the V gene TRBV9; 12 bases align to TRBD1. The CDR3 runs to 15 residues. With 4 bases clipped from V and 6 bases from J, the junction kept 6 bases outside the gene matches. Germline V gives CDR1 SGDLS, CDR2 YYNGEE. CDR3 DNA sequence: TGTGCCAGCAGCTTCGGGACAGGGGGCATGGATACGCAGTATTTT. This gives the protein CASSFGTGGMDTQYF.

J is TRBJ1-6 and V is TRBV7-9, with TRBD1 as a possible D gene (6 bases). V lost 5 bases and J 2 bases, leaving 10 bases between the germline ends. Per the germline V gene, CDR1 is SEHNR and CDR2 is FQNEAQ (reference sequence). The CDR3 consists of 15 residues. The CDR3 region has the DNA TGTGCCAGCAGCCCCCGGGACACCTATAATTCACCCCTCCACTTT. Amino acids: CASSPRDTYNSPLHF.

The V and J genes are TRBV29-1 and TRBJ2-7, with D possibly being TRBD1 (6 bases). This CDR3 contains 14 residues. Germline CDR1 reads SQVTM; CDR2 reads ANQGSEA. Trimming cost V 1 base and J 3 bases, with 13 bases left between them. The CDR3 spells CSVEGAGDLYEQYF. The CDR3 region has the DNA TGCAGCGTTGAAGGGGCAGGGGACCTCTACGAGCAGTACTTC.

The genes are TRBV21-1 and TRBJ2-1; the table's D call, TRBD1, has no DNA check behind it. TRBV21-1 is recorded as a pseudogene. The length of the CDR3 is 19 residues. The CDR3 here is CASLWRDGPQGTSYNEQFF. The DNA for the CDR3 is TGTGCCAGCTTGTGGAGGGACGGTCCACAGGGGACCTCCTACAATGAGCAGTTCTTC.

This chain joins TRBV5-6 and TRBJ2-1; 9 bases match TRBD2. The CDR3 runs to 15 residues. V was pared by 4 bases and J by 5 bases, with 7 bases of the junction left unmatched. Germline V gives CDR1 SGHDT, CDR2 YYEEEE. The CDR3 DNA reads TGTGCCAGCAGCGCCCTAGCGGGGCTCAACAATGAGCAGTTCTTC. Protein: CASSALAGLNNEQFF.

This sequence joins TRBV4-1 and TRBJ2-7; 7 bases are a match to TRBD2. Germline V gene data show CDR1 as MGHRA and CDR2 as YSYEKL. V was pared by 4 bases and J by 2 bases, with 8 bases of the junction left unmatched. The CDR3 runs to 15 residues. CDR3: CASSRGLSGTYEQYF. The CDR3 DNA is TGCGCCAGCAGCCGAGGACTAAGCGGGACCTACGAGCAGTACTTC.

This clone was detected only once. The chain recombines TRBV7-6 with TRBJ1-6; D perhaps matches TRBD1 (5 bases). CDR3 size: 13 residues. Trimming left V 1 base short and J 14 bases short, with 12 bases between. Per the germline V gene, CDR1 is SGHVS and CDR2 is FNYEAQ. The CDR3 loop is CASSLEGSGALHF. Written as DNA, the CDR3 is TGTGCCAGCAGCTTAGAAGGATCGGGGGCCCTCCACTTT.

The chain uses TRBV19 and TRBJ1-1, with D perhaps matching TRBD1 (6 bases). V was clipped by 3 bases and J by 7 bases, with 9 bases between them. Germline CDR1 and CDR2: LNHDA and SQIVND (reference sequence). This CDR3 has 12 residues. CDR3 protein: CASSIGRGEAFF. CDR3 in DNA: TGTGCCAGTAGTATTGGCAGGGGTGAAGCTTTCTTT. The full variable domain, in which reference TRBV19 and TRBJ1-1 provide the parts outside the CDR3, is DGGITQSPKYLFRKEGQNVTLSCEQNLNHDAMYWYRQDPGQGLRLIYYSQIVNDFQKGDIAEGYSVSREKKESFPLTVTSAQKNPTAFYLCASSIGRGEAFFGQGTRLTVV.

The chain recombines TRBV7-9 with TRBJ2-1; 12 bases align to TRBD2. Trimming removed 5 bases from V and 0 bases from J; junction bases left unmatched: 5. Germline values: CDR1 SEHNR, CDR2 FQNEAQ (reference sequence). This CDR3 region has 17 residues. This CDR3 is CASSITSGGYSYNEQFF. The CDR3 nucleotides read TGTGCCAGCAGCATAACTAGCGGGGGGTACTCCTACAATGAGCAGTTCTTC.

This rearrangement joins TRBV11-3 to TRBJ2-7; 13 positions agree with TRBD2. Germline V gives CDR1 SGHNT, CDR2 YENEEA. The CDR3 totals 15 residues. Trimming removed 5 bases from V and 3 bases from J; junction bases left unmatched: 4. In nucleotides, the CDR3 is TGTGCCAGCAGCCCGGGACTAGCGGGGCTCTACGAGCAGTACTTC. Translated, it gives CASSPGLAGLYEQYF.

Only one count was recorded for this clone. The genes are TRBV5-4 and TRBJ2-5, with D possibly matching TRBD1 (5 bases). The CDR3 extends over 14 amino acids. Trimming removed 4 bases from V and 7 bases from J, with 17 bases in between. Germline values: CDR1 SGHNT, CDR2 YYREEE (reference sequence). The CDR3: CASSLVGDTGTQYF. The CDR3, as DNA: TGTGCCAGCAGCCTCGTAGGGGATACGGGGACCCAGTACTTC.